This TCR beta chain was sequenced in a study of shared clonotypes between healthy human individuals. Study results and limitations: Generally, estimated richness proved larger in naive subsets than it did in memory subsets.

The protocol was immunoSEQ multiplex PCR, while the TCRdb copy is restricted to in-frame clones and leaves out a portion. The table has 2 million to 2.5 million clones, around 90% seen once; the top ten hold about 0.41%. In the case of this clone: What it binds is not known. Other DNA sequences in the same sample also yield this CDR3.

Germline V gene sequence: CDR1 MNHEY, CDR2 SVGAGI. After removal of 6 bases from V and 7 bases from J, the junction contained 3 bases not matched to a gene. There are 12 residues in the CDR3. The receptor was derived from a young man in good health. Some clones in this sample may be carry-over from other donors' samples. This chain connects TRBV6-5 to TRBJ1-5, with 7 bases aligning to TRBD1. Sequencing used naive CD4+ T cells from PBMCs. Subset specified: CD45RA+ positively selected. The CDR3 DNA reads as TGTGCCAGCAGGACAGGGAACCAGCCCCAGCATTTT. It translates to CASRTGNQPQHF.